This T cell receptor beta chain emerged from a study of blood T cell repertoires in COVID-19. With 3 bases removed from V and 8 bases from J, the gap between germline ends came to 7 bases. Germline values: CDR1 SEHNR, CDR2 FQNEAQ (reference sequence). The length of the CDR3 is 12 residues. Sequencing used immunoSEQ multiplex PCR; TCRdb keeps in-frame clones, though not all of them. The sample holds 200,000 to 300,000 clones, 86% seen once. This rearrangement joins TRBV7-9 to TRBJ1-4, with D hard to call. The sequencing input was peripheral blood. This TCR derives from a man aged 25-40 years with active or convalescent COVID-19. CDR3 region: CASSFGQEKLFF. The CDR3, as DNA: TGTGCCAGCAGCTTTGGGCAAGAAAAACTGTTTTTT.